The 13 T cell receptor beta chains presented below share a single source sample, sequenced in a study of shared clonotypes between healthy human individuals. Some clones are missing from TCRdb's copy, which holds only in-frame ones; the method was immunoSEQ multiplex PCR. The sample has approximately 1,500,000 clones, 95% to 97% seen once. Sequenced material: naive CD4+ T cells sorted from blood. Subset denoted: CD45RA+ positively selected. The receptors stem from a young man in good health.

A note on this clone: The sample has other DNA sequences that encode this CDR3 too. The CDR3 sequence is CASSLAASQETQYF. In DNA, the CDR3 is TGCGCCAGCAGCTTGGCCGCCAGCCAAGAGACCCAGTACTTC. V is TRBV5-1 and J is TRBJ2-5, with D uncertain. V lost 0 bases, J lost 1 base, and 7 bases lay in between. The CDR3 consists of 14 residues. Germline CDR1 and CDR2: SGHRS and YFSETQ.

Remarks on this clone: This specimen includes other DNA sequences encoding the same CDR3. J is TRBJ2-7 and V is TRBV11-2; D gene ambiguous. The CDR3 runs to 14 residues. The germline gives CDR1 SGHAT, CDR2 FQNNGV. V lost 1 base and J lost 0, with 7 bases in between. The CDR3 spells CASSLALSSYEQYF. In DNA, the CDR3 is TGTGCCAGCAGCTTAGCGTTAAGCTCCTACGAGCAGTACTTC.

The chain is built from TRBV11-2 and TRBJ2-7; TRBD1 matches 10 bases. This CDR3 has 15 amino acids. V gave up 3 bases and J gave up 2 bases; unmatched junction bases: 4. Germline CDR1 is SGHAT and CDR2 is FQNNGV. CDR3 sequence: CASSLSGTGAYEQYF. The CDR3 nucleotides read TGTGCCAGCAGCTTGTCCGGGACAGGGGCCTACGAGCAGTACTTC. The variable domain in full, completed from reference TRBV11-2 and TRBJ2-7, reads EAGVAQSPRYKIIEKRQSVAFWCNPISGHATLYWYQQILGQGPKLLIQFQNNGVVDDSQLPKDRFSAERLKGVDSTLKIQPAKLEDSAVYLCASSLSGTGAYEQYFGPGTRLTVT.

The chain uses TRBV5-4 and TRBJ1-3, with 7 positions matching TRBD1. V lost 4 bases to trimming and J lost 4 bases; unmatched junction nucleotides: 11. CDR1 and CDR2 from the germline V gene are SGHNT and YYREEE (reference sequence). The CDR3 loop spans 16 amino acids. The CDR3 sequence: CASSAPPGTDGNTIYF. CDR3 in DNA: TGTGCCAGCAGCGCCCCCCCTGGGACAGACGGAAACACCATATATTTT.

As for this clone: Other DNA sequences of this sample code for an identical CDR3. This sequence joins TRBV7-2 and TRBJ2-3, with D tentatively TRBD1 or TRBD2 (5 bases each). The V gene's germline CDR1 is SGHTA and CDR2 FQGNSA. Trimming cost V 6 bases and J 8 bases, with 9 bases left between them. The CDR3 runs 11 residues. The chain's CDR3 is CASSLGGTQYF. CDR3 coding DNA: TGTGCCAGCAGTCTTGGGGGTACGCAGTATTTT.

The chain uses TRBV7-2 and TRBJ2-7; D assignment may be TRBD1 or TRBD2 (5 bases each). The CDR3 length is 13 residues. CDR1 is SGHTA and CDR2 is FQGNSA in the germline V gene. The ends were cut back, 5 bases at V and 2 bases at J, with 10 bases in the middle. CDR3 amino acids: CASSPSGPYEQYF. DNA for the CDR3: TGTGCCAGCAGCCCTTCGGGGCCCTACGAGCAGTACTTC.

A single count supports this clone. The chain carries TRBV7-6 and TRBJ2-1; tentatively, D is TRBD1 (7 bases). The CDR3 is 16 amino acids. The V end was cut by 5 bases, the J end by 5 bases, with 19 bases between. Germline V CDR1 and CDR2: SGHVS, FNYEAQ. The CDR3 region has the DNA TGTGCCAGCAGCCCGACAGGGAGGCTACAGAACAATGAGCAGTTCTTC. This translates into CASSPTGRLQNNEQFF.

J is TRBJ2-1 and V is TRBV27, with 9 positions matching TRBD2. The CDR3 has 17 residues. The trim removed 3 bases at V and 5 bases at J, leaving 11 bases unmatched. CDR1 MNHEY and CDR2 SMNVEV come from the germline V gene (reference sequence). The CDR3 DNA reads TGTGCCAGCAGTTTTTTGGCGGGAGGGCGGCCCCACAATGAGCAGTTCTTC. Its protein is CASSFLAGGRPHNEQFF.

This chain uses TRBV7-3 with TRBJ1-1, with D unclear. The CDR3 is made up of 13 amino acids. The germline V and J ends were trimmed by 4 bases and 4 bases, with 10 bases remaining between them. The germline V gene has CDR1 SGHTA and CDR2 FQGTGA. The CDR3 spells CASSSGPGTEAFF. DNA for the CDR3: TGTGCCAGCAGCTCCGGACCGGGCACTGAAGCTTTCTTT. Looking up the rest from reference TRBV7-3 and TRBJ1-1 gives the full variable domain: GAGVSQTPSNKVTEKGKYVELRCDPISGHTALYWYRQSLGQGPEFLIYFQGTGAADDSGLPNDRFFAVRPEGSVSTLKIQRTERGDSAVYLCASSSGPGTEAFFGQGTRLTVV.

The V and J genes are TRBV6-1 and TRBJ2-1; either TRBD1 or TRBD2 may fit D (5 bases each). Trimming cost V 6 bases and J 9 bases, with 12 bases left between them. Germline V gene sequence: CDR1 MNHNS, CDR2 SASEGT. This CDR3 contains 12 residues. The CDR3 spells CASRLIGTEQFF. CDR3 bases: TGTGCCAGCAGGCTAATCGGGACTGAGCAGTTCTTC.

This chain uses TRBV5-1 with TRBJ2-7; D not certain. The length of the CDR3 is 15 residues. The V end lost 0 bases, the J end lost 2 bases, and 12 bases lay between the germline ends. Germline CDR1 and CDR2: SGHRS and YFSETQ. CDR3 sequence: CASSLVLDGAYEQYF. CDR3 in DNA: TGCGCCAGCAGCTTGGTTCTGGACGGAGCCTACGAGCAGTACTTC.

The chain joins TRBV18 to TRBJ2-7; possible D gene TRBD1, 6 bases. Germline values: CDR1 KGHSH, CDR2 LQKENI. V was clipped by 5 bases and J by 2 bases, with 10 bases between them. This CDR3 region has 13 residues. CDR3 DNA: TGTGCCAGCTCATCACGGACAGCCTACGAGCAGTACTTC. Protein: CASSSRTAYEQYF. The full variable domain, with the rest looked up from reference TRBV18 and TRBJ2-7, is NAGVMQNPRHLVRRRGQEARLRCSPMKGHSHVYWYRQLPEEGLKFMVYLQKENIIDESGMPKERFSAEFPKEGPSILRIQQVVRGDSAAYFCASSSRTAYEQYFGPGTRLTVT.

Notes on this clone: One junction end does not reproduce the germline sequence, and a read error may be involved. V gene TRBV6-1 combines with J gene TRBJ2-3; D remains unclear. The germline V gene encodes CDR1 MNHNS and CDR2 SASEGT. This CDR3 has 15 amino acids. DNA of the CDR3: TGTGCCAGCACTGAAGGATGGAGTGCCACAGATACGCAGTATTTT. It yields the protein CASTEGWSATDTQYF.